A single sample is the source of the 22 T cell receptor beta chains below, sequenced in a study of T cells in localized non-small cell lung cancer (dated by TCRdb to 2020 to 2022). The library came from the immunoSEQ multiplex PCR assay. Imported from immuneACCESS, the table was reduced by TCRdb to in-frame sequences with V and J called. These copies leave out some clones; in studies compared against another copy, an unresolved V gene accounts for under half, and the cause of the remainder is not known. The sample contains tens of thousands of clones, roughly 92% of them found a single time. The ten largest clones add up to just under 20% of the sample. Source: peripheral blood, taken before any cancer treatment. Receptors were obtained from a man aged 40 to 69 with stage I lung adenocarcinoma.

This clone was seen once. The gene calls are TRBV28 and TRBJ2-3; D is uncertain. There are 15 residues in the CDR3. V was pared by 4 bases and J by 1 base, with 12 bases between. Germline-derived CDR1 and CDR2 are MDHEN and SYDVKM. Here the CDR3 reads CASSSQYTGTDTQYF. CDR3 nucleotides: TGTGCCAGCAGTTCCCAATATACCGGCACAGATACGCAGTATTTT.

The V and J genes are TRBV28 and TRBJ2-7; D is possibly TRBD2 (6 bases). The CDR3 runs to 17 residues. Germline V gene data show CDR1 as MDHEN and CDR2 as SYDVKM. Between the trimmed V and J ends, which lost 5 bases and 6 bases, there was a span of 26 bases. The CDR3 DNA is TGTGCCAGCAGTCCTCCGGCGCGCAGCCCAAGGAGGGTCGAGCAGTACTTC. Translation gives CASSPPARSPRRVEQYF.

CDR3 sequence: CASSDGRGYSNQPQHF. CDR3 nucleotides: TGTGCCAGCAGTGATGGCAGGGGATATAGCAATCAGCCCCAGCATTTT. The V gene is TRBV6-1, the J gene TRBJ1-5; TRBD1 might be the D (6 bases). This CDR3 is built from 16 residues. Germline V lookup: CDR1 MNHNS, CDR2 SASEGT. The ends were cut back, 3 bases at V and 0 bases at J, with 12 bases in the middle.

The chain employs TRBV29-1 and TRBJ2-5; maybe TRBD1 (6 bases). V gave up 4 bases and J gave up 11 bases, with 14 bases separating them. The CDR3 consists of 11 residues. The germline gives CDR1 SQVTM, CDR2 ANQGSEA. In nucleotides, the CDR3 is TGCAGCGTTGCGCCCTCAGGGGAGCAGTACTTC. Its protein is CSVAPSGEQYF.

V usage is TRBV27 and J usage is TRBJ2-7; 14 bases line up with TRBD2. Germline V gene data show CDR1 as MNHEY and CDR2 as SMNVEV (reference sequence). This CDR3 comprises 19 residues. J lost 2 bases, V lost 0 bases, and 9 bases had no gene match. CDR3 region: CASSLSLGLAGGGPYEQYF. CDR3 bases: TGTGCCAGCAGTTTATCGCTAGGACTAGCGGGAGGAGGGCCCTACGAGCAGTACTTC.

The J gene is TRBJ2-1, the V gene TRBV6-5; D unresolved. The CDR3 is made up of 15 amino acids. The V end lost 5 bases, the J end lost 0 bases, and 11 bases lay between the germline ends. Germline lookup yields CDR1 MNHEY and CDR2 SVGAGI. The CDR3 spells CASSTGVRSYNEQFF. In DNA form, the CDR3 reads TGTGCCAGCAGTACCGGTGTGCGCTCCTACAATGAGCAGTTCTTC.

V gene TRBV2 combines with J gene TRBJ2-2; 9 bases line up with TRBD1. The V segment lost 2 bases and the J segment 0 bases; nucleotides outside the gene matches: 4. The CDR3 consists of 17 residues. CDR1 is SNHLY and CDR2 is FYNNEI in the germline V gene. CDR3 loop: CASSERGQGTNTGELFF. CDR3 nucleotides: TGTGCCAGCAGTGAACGAGGACAGGGGACGAACACCGGGGAGCTGTTTTTT.

The J gene is TRBJ1-1, the V gene TRBV18; no definite D call. The CDR3 runs to 15 residues. With 1 base removed from V and 3 bases from J, the gap between germline ends came to 12 bases. Germline lookup yields CDR1 KGHSH and CDR2 LQKENI. The DNA of the CDR3 is TGTGCCAGCTCACCACGGAGCTATTGGGACACTGAAGCTTTCTTT. It encodes CASSPRSYWDTEAFF.

J is TRBJ1-4 and V is TRBV29-1; no clear D. The CDR3 is made up of 11 amino acids. Germline V gene lookup returns CDR1 SQVTM and CDR2 ANQGSEA. V shed 4 bases and J shed 7 bases, with 7 bases lying between them. The CDR3 DNA reads TGCAGCGTTGTAAAGGGTGAAAAACTGTTTTTT. It yields the protein CSVVKGEKLFF.

This chain uses TRBV6-1 with TRBJ2-2; D not resolved. This CDR3 contains 14 residues. Trimming pared 5 bases from V and 1 base from J, leaving 8 bases between. Germline V gene data show CDR1 as MNHNS and CDR2 as SASEGT. CDR3: CASSQYRNTGELFF. The CDR3 region has the DNA TGTGCCAGCAGTCAGTACAGGAACACCGGGGAGCTGTTTTTT.

V and J are TRBV7-8 and TRBJ1-1; TRBD1 might be the D (5 bases). CDR3 length: 14 residues. V shed 5 bases and J shed 5 bases, with 15 bases lying between them. Germline assignment: CDR1 SGHVS and CDR2 FQNEAQ. The CDR3 is CASSPREGSTEAFF. The CDR3 nucleotides read TGTGCCAGCAGCCCACGGGAGGGGTCGACTGAAGCTTTCTTT. Full variable domain (rest looked up from reference TRBV7-8 and TRBJ1-1): GAGVSQSPRYKVAKRGQDVALRCDPISGHVSLFWYQQALGQGPEFLTYFQNEAQLDKSGLPSDRFFAERPEGSVSTLKIQRTQQEDSAVYLCASSPREGSTEAFFGQGTRLTVV.

The genes are TRBV2 and TRBJ1-1; TRBD1 matches 7 bases. Germline V gene lookup returns CDR1 SNHLY and CDR2 FYNNEI. This CDR3 is 14 amino acids long. V lost 6 bases, J lost 0 bases, and 4 bases stayed unmatched. CDR3 DNA: TGTGCCAGCAGGATGACAGGGATGAACACTGAAGCTTTCTTT. Translation: CASRMTGMNTEAFF.

V and J are TRBV28 and TRBJ1-2, with TRBD1 matching 7 bases. The trim removed 2 bases at V and 8 bases at J, leaving 8 bases unmatched. The CDR3 sequence is 14 residues long. From germline, CDR1 is MDHEN and CDR2 SYDVKM. CDR3 sequence (DNA): TGTGCCAGCAGTTTACCCAGACAGGGAAGCGGCTACACCTTC. It yields the protein CASSLPRQGSGYTF.

V is TRBV4-1 and J is TRBJ2-3, with D maybe TRBD1 (6 bases). V lost 4 bases and J lost 0, with 14 bases in between. The CDR3 length is 16 residues. The germline V gene has CDR1 MGHRA and CDR2 YSYEKL. For the CDR3, the DNA is TGCGCCAGCAGCCTAGGGGACAATCTTAGCACAGATACGCAGTATTTT. This encodes CASSLGDNLSTDTQYF.

The chain carries TRBV27 and TRBJ2-7; D might be TRBD1 (6 bases). The CDR3 is made up of 12 amino acids. Germline V gene data show CDR1 as MNHEY and CDR2 as SMNVEV (reference sequence). Trimming removed 5 bases from V and 5 bases from J, with 10 bases in between. The DNA of the CDR3 is TGTGCCAGCAGTACCAGGGGTCACGAGCAGTACTTC. Translated, it gives CASSTRGHEQYF.

This clone was observed a handful of times. This rearrangement joins TRBV6-6 to TRBJ1-2; perhaps TRBD1 as D (5 bases). V was clipped by 4 bases and J by 6 bases, with 9 bases between them. This CDR3 spans 12 amino acids. Germline CDR1 reads MNHNY; CDR2 reads SVGAGI (reference sequence). DNA for the CDR3: TGTGCCAGCAGTTTTGAGGGGAATGGCTACACCTTC. This sequence encodes CASSFEGNGYTF.

The rearrangement uses TRBV5-1 and TRBJ2-5, with TRBD2 matching 13 bases. Judging by the DNA end, TRBJ2-7 fits better; the J call may be wrong. This CDR3 region has 16 residues. Germline CDR1 SGHRS, CDR2 YFSETQ. The CDR3, as DNA: TGCGCCAGCAGCTCACTAGCGGGAGGGCCCTCCTACGAGCAGTACTTC. This translates into CASSSLAGGPSYEQYF.

Only one count was recorded for this clone. The V and J genes are TRBV27 and TRBJ1-4; D gene uncertain. V lost 3 bases and J 0 bases, leaving 5 bases between the germline ends. Per the germline V gene, CDR1 is MNHEY and CDR2 is SMNVEV (reference sequence). The CDR3 runs 14 residues. The CDR3 spells CASSFSATNEKLFF. CDR3 DNA: TGTGCCAGCAGTTTTTCTGCAACTAATGAAAAACTGTTTTTT.

The V and J genes are TRBV7-3 and TRBJ2-1; 12 nucleotides line up with TRBD2. The germline CDR1 and CDR2 sequences are SGHTA and FQGTGA. The CDR3 runs to 17 residues. Unmatched junction bases numbered 14, after V lost 5 bases and J lost 9 bases. CDR3 in amino acids: CASSPSASGRASREQFF. The CDR3 DNA reads TGTGCCAGCAGCCCATCGGCTAGCGGGAGGGCCTCGCGTGAGCAGTTCTTC.

This clone turned up a few times. V usage is TRBV6-5 and J usage is TRBJ2-1; tentative D call: TRBD2 (6 bases). The ends were cut back, 7 bases at V and 5 bases at J, with 12 bases in the middle. The CDR3 sequence is 13 residues long. Germline V gives CDR1 MNHEY, CDR2 SVGAGI. The CDR3 loop is CASTGSGDNEQFF. CDR3 DNA: TGTGCCAGCACTGGTAGCGGTGACAATGAGCAGTTCTTC.

Written as DNA, the CDR3 is TGTGCCACCAGCAGGACCGTCGGTAGGGGCTCCTACGAGCAGTACTTC. It yields the protein CATSRTVGRGSYEQYF. V usage is TRBV15 and J usage is TRBJ2-7, with D possibly TRBD1 on 5 matching bases. V was pared by 3 bases and J by 0 bases, with 15 bases between. The CDR3 is made up of 16 amino acids. Looked up from germline, CDR1 is LNHNV and CDR2 is YYDKDF (reference sequence).

This sequence joins TRBV21-1 and TRBJ2-7; the table's D call TRBD2 went unverified against the DNA. TRBV21-1 is a documented pseudogene. The CDR3 length is 23 residues. The chain's CDR3 is CASSNVPRPTFILAGGHRYEQYF. The DNA for the CDR3 is TGTGCCAGCAGCAACGTCCCACGTCCCACCTTCATACTAGCGGGAGGGCATAGATACGAGCAGTACTTC.